A selection of T cell receptor beta chains follows, all from one sample in a study of beta chain features in type 1 diabetes. TCRdb's copy holds only in-frame clones and misses some; the assay was immunoSEQ multiplex PCR. The data show a few hundred thousand clones, with 16% seen just once and roughly 0.08% held by the top ten. Specimen: naive CD4+ T cells from blood. Receptors were obtained from a young man with type 1 diabetes. CDR3s include the opening cysteine and the closing phenylalanine or tryptophan. A D gene is named only where the DNA matches it firmly.

v_gene: TRBV7-2
d_gene: TRBD2
CDR3aa: CASSLGRLAGGVETQYF

v_gene: TRBV10-3
d_gene: .
CDR3aa: CAISEQSMGLYEQYF

v_gene: TRBV28
d_gene: TRBD1
CDR3aa: CASRPGGHVYNEQFF

v_gene: TRBV30
d_gene: .
CDR3aa: CAWSRQNNEKLFF

v_gene: TRBV29-1
d_gene: TRBD1
CDR3aa: CSSSGQPTYGYTF

v_gene: TRBV27
d_gene: TRBD2
CDR3aa: CASSSGLAGYQETQYF

v_gene: TRBV29-1
d_gene: .
CDR3aa: CSVELTTYGYTF

v_gene: TRBV7-2
d_gene: .
CDR3aa: CASSSTTGAYNEQFF

v_gene: TRBV5-1
d_gene: .
CDR3aa: CASSEGATGGANVLTF

v_gene: TRBV30
d_gene: TRBD2
CDR3aa: CAWQAGYTGELFF

v_gene: TRBV7-9
d_gene: TRBD2
CDR3aa: CASSPRGDWQYF

v_gene: TRBV4-1
d_gene: .
CDR3aa: CASSQERLRERDTQYF

v_gene: TRBV28
d_gene: .
CDR3aa: CASSEIDNEQFF